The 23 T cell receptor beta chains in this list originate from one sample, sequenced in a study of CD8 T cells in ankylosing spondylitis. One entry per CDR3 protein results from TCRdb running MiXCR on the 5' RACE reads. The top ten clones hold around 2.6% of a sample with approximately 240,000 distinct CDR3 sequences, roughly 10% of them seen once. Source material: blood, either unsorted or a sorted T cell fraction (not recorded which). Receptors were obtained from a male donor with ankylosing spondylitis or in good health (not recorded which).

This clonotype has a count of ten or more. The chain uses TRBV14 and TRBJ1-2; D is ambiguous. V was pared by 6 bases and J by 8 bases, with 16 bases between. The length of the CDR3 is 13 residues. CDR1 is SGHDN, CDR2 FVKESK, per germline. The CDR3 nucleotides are TGTGCCAGCAGACTGGCCGATTTGGGCGGCTACACCTTC. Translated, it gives CASRLADLGGYTF. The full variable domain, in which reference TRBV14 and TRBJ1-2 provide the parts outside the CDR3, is EAGVTQFPSHSVIEKGQTVTLRCDPISGHDNLYWYRRVMGKEIKFLLHFVKESKQDESGMPNNRFLAERTGGTYSTLKVQPAELEDSGVYFCASRLADLGGYTFGSGTRLTVV.

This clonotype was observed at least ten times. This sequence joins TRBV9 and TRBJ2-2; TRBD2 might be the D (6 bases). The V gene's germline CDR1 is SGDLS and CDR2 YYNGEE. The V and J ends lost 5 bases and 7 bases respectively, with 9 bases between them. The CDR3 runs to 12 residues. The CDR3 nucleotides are TGTGCCAGCAGTCTAGCGTTCGGGGAGCTGTTTTTT. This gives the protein CASSLAFGELFF.

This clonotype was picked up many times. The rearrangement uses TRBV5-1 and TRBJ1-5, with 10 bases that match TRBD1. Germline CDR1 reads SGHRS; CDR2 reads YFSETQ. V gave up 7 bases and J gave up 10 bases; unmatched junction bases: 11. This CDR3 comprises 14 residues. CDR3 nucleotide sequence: TGCGCCAGCTCAGACGGGACAGGGGACGACCCCCAGCATTTT. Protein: CASSDGTGDDPQHF. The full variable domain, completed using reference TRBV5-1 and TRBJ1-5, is KAGVTQTPRYLIKTRGQQVTLSCSPISGHRSVSWYQQTPGQGLQFLFEYFSETQRNKGNFPGRFSGRQFSNSRSEMNVSTLELGDSALYLCASSDGTGDDPQHFGDGTRLSIL.

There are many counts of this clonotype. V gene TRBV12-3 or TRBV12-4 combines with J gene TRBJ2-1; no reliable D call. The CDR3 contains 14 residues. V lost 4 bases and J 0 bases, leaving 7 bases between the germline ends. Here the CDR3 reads CASSSTASYNEQFF. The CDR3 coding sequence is TGTGCCAGCAGTTCAACGGCCTCCTACAATGAGCAGTTCTTC.

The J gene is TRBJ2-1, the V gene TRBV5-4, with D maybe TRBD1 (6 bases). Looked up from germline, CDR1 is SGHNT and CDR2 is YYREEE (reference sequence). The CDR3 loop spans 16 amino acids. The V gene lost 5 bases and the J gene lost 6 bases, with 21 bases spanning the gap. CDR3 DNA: TGTGCCAGCAGTCCGGAACCCCCAGGGGCGGTCAATGAGCAGTTCTTC. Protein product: CASSPEPPGAVNEQFF.

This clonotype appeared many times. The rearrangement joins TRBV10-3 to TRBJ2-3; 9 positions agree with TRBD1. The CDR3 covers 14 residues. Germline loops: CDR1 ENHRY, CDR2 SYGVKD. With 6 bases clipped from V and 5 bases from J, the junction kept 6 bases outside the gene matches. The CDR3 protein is CAISDGGQGDTQYF. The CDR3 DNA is TGTGCCATCAGCGACGGGGGACAGGGAGATACGCAGTATTTT.

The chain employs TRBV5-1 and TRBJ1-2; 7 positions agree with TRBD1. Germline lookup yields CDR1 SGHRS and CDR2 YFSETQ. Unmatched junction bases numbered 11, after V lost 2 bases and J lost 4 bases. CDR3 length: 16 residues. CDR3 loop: CASSLGDREGGYGYTF. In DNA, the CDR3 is TGCGCCAGCAGCTTAGGAGACAGGGAAGGCGGCTATGGCTACACCTTC. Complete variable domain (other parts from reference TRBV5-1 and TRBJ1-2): KAGVTQTPRYLIKTRGQQVTLSCSPISGHRSVSWYQQTPGQGLQFLFEYFSETQRNKGNFPGRFSGRQFSNSRSEMNVSTLELGDSALYLCASSLGDREGGYGYTFGSGTRLTVV.

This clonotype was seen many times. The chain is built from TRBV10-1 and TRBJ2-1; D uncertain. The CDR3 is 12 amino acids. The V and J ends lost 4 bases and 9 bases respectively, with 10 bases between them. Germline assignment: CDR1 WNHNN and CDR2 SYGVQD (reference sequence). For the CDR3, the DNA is TGCGCCAGCAGTGTAGGTAGCTTTGAGCAGTTCTTC. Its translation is CASSVGSFEQFF.

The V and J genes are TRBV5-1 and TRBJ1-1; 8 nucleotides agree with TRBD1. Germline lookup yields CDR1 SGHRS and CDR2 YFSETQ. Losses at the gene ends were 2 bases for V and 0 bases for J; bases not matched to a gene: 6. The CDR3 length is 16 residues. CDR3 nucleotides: TGCGCCAGCAGCTTAGGACAGGGAGAGATGAACACTGAAGCTTTCTTT. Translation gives CASSLGQGEMNTEAFF. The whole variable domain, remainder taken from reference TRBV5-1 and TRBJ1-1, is KAGVTQTPRYLIKTRGQQVTLSCSPISGHRSVSWYQQTPGQGLQFLFEYFSETQRNKGNFPGRFSGRQFSNSRSEMNVSTLELGDSALYLCASSLGQGEMNTEAFFGQGTRLTVV.

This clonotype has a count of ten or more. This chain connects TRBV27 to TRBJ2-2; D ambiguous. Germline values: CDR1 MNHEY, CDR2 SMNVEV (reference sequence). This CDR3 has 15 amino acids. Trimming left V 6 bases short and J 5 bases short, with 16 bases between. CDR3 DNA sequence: TGTGCCAGCAGCCGGACCGGAGCTGGGACCGGGGAGCTGTTTTTT. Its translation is CASSRTGAGTGELFF.

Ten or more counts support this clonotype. Here the CDR3 reads CASSLRTVSGYTF. The CDR3, as DNA: TGTGCCAGCAGTCTCAGGACAGTCAGTGGCTACACCTTC. This chain links TRBV12-3 or TRBV12-4 with TRBJ1-2; D is perhaps TRBD1 (6 bases). The CDR3 sequence is 13 residues long. V shed 5 bases and J shed 7 bases, with 14 bases lying between them.

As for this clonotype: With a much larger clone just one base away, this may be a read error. CDR3 residues: CAWSSGPYTGELFF. As DNA, the CDR3 is TGTGCCTGGAGTTCGGGCCCATACACCGGGGAGCTGTTTTTT. The rearrangement links TRBV30 to TRBJ2-2; the D is unclear. This CDR3 comprises 14 residues. CDR1 and CDR2 from the germline V gene are GTSNPN and SVGIG (reference sequence). V lost 2 bases and J 3 bases, leaving 10 bases between the germline ends.

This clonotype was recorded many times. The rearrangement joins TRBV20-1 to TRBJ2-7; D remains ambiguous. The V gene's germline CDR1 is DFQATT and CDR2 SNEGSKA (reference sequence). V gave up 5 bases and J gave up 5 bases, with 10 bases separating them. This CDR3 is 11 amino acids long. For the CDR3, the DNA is TGCAGTGCTGGCCGGGCGCACGAGCAGTACTTC. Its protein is CSAGRAHEQYF.

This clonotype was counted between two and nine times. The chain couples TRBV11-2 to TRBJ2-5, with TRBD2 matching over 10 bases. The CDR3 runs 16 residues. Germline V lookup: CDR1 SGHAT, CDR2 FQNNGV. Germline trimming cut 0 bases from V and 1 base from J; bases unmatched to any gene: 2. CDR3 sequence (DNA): TGTGCCAGCAGCTTAGAGGCTAGCGGGGGCCAAGAGACCCAGTACTTC. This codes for CASSLEASGGQETQYF.

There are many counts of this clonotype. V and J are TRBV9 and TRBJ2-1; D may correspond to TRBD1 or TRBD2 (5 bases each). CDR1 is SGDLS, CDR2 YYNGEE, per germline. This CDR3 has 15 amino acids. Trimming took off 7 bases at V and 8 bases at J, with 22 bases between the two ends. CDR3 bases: TGTGCCAGCGCCTGGGGTGGGGGAGAGTCCGATGAGCAGTTCTTC. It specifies CASAWGGGESDEQFF.

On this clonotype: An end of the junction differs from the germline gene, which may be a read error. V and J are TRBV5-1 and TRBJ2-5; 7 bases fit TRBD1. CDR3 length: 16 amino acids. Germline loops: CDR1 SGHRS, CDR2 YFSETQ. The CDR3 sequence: CTSSLARQGIQETQYF. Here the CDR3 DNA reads TGCACCAGCAGCTTGGCCCGACAGGGAATACAAGAGACCCAGTACTTC.

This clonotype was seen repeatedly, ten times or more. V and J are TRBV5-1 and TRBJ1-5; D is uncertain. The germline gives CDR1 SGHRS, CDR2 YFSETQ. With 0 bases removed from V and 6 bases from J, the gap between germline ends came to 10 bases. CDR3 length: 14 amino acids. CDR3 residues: CASSLEGRTQPQHF. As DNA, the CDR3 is TGCGCCAGCAGCTTGGAAGGACGCACTCAGCCCCAGCATTTT.

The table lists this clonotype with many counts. The CDR3 reads CSATPDSGAFF. The CDR3 region has the DNA TGCAGTGCTACACCCGACTCGGGAGCTTTCTTT. The chain has TRBV20-1 and TRBJ1-1; D ambiguous. The CDR3 spans 11 residues. Trimming cost V 4 bases and J 10 bases, with 13 bases left between them. Per the germline V gene, CDR1 is DFQATT and CDR2 is SNEGSKA (reference sequence).

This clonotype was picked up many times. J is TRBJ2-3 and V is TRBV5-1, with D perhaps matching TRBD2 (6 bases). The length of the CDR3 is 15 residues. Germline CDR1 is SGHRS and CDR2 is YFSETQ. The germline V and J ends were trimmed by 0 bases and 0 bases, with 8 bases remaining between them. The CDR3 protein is CASSLDRGSTDTQYF. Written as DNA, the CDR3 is TGCGCCAGCAGCTTGGACCGGGGGAGCACAGATACGCAGTATTTT.

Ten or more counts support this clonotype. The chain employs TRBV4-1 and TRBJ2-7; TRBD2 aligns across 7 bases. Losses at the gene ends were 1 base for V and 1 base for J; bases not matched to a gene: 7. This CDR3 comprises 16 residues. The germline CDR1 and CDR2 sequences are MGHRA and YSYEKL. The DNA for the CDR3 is TGCGCCAGCAGCCAAGCTGGCCTAGCGGTTTCCTACGAGCAGTACTTC. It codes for CASSQAGLAVSYEQYF.

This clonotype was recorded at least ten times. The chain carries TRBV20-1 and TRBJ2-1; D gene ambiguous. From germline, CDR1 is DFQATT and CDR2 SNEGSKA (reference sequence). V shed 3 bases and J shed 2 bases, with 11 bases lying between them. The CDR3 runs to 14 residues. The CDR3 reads CSARVAGAYNEQFF. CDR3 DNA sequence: TGCAGTGCTAGGGTAGCAGGCGCCTACAATGAGCAGTTCTTC.

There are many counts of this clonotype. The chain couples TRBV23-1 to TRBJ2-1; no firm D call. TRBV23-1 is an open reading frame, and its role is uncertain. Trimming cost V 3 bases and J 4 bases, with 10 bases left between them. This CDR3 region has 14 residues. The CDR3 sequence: CASSQQRRYNEQFF. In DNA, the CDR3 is TGCGCCAGCAGTCAGCAGCGACGGTACAATGAGCAGTTCTTC.

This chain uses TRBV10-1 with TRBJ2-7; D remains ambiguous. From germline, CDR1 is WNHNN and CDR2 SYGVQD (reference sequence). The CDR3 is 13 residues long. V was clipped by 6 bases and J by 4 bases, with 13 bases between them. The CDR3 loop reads CASSPSVGYEQYF. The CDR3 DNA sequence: TGCGCCAGCAGCCCCTCCGTCGGGTACGAGCAGTACTTC.